The 30 T cell receptor beta chains below all came from one sample that was sequenced in a study of T cells in Graves' hyperthyroidism and ophthalmopathy. The investigators amplified TCR beta CDR3 regions from RNA transcripts. RT-PCR in the first round (using the HTBI primer set) targeted the TCR CDR3. TCRdb ran MiXCR on the multiplex PCR reads and lists one entry per CDR3 protein. The data contain about 360,000 distinct CDR3 sequences, 13% of them seen just once; the ten biggest clones take up less than 10%. Sequenced material: blood. Receptors were obtained from a woman between 18 and 29 years old with Graves' hyperthyroidism.

The CDR3 reads CASSSPGLAGALTGELFF. CDR3 DNA: TGTGCCAGCAGTTCGCCGGGACTAGCGGGAGCCCTGACCGGGGAGCTGTTTTTT. The rearrangement uses TRBV6-2 or TRBV6-3 and TRBJ2-2, with 14 bases aligning to TRBD2. Looked up from germline, CDR1 is MNHEY and CDR2 is SVGEGT. Trimming at V came to 4 bases and at J to 5 bases, leaving 9 bases not matched to a gene. This CDR3 comprises 18 residues.

This clonotype was seen repeatedly, ten times or more. This chain links TRBV7-8 with TRBJ1-1; D remains unclear. The germline V gene has CDR1 SGHVS and CDR2 FQNEAQ. This CDR3 comprises 13 residues. The V end was cut by 5 bases, the J end by 2 bases, with 9 bases between. The DNA of the CDR3 is TGTGCCAGCAGCCAACGAGGCAACACTGAAGCTTTCTTT. It codes for CASSQRGNTEAFF.

The sample holds many counts of this clonotype. The CDR3 sequence: CAISGTGPEAFF. In DNA form, the CDR3 reads TGTGCCATCAGCGGGACAGGACCCGAAGCTTTCTTT. The chain joins TRBV10-3 to TRBJ1-1, with 8 bases fitting TRBD1. V lost 6 bases to trimming and J lost 8 bases; unmatched junction nucleotides: 5. The CDR3 runs to 12 residues. Germline assignment: CDR1 ENHRY and CDR2 SYGVKD.

This clonotype has at least ten counts. The CDR3 DNA sequence: TGTGCCAGCAGTGAAGCGCGCAGCGACTATGGCTACACCTTC. It codes for CASSEARSDYGYTF. The J gene is TRBJ1-2, the V gene TRBV2, with D uncertain. From germline, CDR1 is SNHLY and CDR2 FYNNEI. V lost 0 bases to trimming and J lost 3 bases, with 8 bases between them. The CDR3 totals 14 residues. Combining the CDR3 with reference TRBV2 and TRBJ1-2 gives the whole variable domain EPEVTQTPSHQVTQMGQEVILRCVPISNHLYFYWYRQILGQKVEFLVSFYNNEISEKSEIFDDQFSVERPDGSNFTLKIRSTKLEDSAMYFCASSEARSDYGYTFGSGTRLTVV.

For the CDR3, the DNA is TGTGCCAGCAGACCCGGGAGTAGCGGAGGGGGGTACAATGAGCAGTTCTTC. As protein: CASRPGSSGGGYNEQFF. This chain uses TRBV28 with TRBJ2-1; perhaps D is TRBD1 or TRBD2 (6 bases each). The CDR3 is 17 residues long. Trimming took off 6 bases at V and 4 bases at J, with 22 bases between the two ends. The V gene's germline CDR1 is MDHEN and CDR2 SYDVKM.

In this sample, this clonotype turned up many times. The rearrangement links TRBV7-2 to TRBJ1-6; D might be TRBD1 (6 bases). CDR1 is SGHTA, CDR2 FQGNSA, per germline. The CDR3 spans 17 residues. V was trimmed by 4 bases and J by 7 bases, leaving 20 bases between them. CDR3: CASSSTWTAGVNSPLHF. In nucleotides, the CDR3 is TGTGCCAGCAGCTCCACCTGGACAGCGGGAGTGAATTCACCCCTCCACTTT.

To note about this clonotype: A clone one base away is much larger, so this may be a read error. The chain recombines TRBV24-1 with TRBJ1-2; no firm D call. V dropped 3 bases and J dropped 2 bases, with 0 bases sitting between them. Germline V gene lookup returns CDR1 KGHDR and CDR2 SFDVKD. The CDR3 runs to 11 residues. CDR3: CATSDNYGYTF. Here the CDR3 DNA reads TGTGCCACCAGTGATAACTATGGCTACACCTTC.

This clonotype came up a few times. The chain has TRBV7-2 and TRBJ2-1; no clear D gene. Germline CDR1 and CDR2: SGHTA and FQGNSA. The V and J ends lost 3 bases and 9 bases respectively, with 6 bases between them. The CDR3 covers 11 residues. CDR3 DNA sequence: TGTGCCAGCAGCTTCAGCGCTGAGCAGTTCTTC. Translation gives CASSFSAEQFF.

This clonotype has only a few counts. The conserved final phenylalanine or tryptophan is absent from the CDR3, which likely points to a read error. V and J are TRBV2 and TRBJ2-5; 12 bases are shared with TRBD1. Trimming removed 6 bases from V and 5 bases from J; junction bases left unmatched: 4. The CDR3 runs 14 residues. Germline V CDR1 and CDR2: SNHLY, FYNNEI. The CDR3 spells CASRGQGAGETQYL. The CDR3 nucleotides are TGTGCCAGCAGGGGACAGGGGGCGGGGGAGACCCAGTACCTC.

In its sample, this clonotype was seen many times. This chain links TRBV24-1 with TRBJ1-2, with 7 bases that match TRBD1. The V gene's germline CDR1 is KGHDR and CDR2 SFDVKD. After removal of 4 bases from V and 3 bases from J, the junction contained 13 bases not matched to a gene. CDR3 length equals 17 residues. In DNA, the CDR3 is TGTGCCACCAGTGACGGGGCCAGGGGGAAGATAGACTATGGCTACACCTTC. Its translation: CATSDGARGKIDYGYTF.

This clonotype came up many times. The chain combines TRBV3-1 with TRBJ2-1; D possibly uses TRBD1 or TRBD2 (5 bases each). Germline CDR1 is LGHDT and CDR2 is YNNKEL (reference sequence). Trimming removed 1 base at V and 7 bases at J, with 14 bases between. The CDR3 has 15 amino acids. CDR3 DNA sequence: TGTGCCAGCAGCCAAGGGGGGTGGGACGCAAATGAGCAGTTCTTC. This sequence encodes CASSQGGWDANEQFF.

This clonotype was recorded many times. The chain has TRBV28 and TRBJ2-1, with D possibly TRBD1 on 6 matching bases. With 1 base removed from V and 4 bases from J, the gap between germline ends came to 17 bases. The CDR3 consists of 17 residues. CDR1 is MDHEN, CDR2 SYDVKM, per germline. CDR3: CASSLSTGHLTYNEQFF. Written as DNA, the CDR3 is TGTGCCAGCAGTTTATCGACAGGCCACCTAACTTACAATGAGCAGTTCTTC.

This clonotype showed up many times. V usage is TRBV5-6 and J usage is TRBJ2-5; 13 positions agree with TRBD2. The CDR3 extends over 17 amino acids. From germline, CDR1 is SGHDT and CDR2 YYEEEE. Trimming at V came to 2 bases and at J to 4 bases, leaving 8 bases not matched to a gene. In nucleotides, the CDR3 is TGTGCCAGCAGCTTTAAAACACTAGCGGGGGGGACAGAGACCCAGTACTTC. Protein product: CASSFKTLAGGTETQYF.

Only a few counts were recorded for this clonotype. The gene calls are TRBV10-3 and TRBJ2-3, with 9 bases lining up with TRBD2. CDR3 length: 14 residues. Trimming at V came to 2 bases and at J to 6 bases, leaving 3 bases not matched to a gene. CDR1 ENHRY and CDR2 SYGVKD come from the germline V gene. CDR3 in amino acids: CAISEAGGMDTQYF. The CDR3 DNA follows: TGTGCCATCAGTGAGGCGGGAGGGATGGATACGCAGTATTTT.

This clonotype appeared a few times. The chain carries TRBV5-1 and TRBJ2-2, with D uncertain. The CDR3 length is 16 residues. V was clipped by 0 bases and J by 0 bases, with 9 bases between them. The germline V gene has CDR1 SGHRS and CDR2 YFSETQ. The DNA of the CDR3 is TGCGCCAGCAGCTTGGTGGTCAGTTCGAACACCGGGGAGCTGTTTTTT. It codes for CASSLVVSSNTGELFF.

This rearrangement joins TRBV19 to TRBJ1-6; D not certain. Looked up from germline, CDR1 is LNHDA and CDR2 is SQIVND (reference sequence). V was cut by 3 bases and J by 8 bases, with 8 bases left in between. The CDR3 is made up of 13 amino acids. In DNA form, the CDR3 reads TGTGCCAGTAGTATTACTCCAGATTCACCCCTCCACTTT. This codes for CASSITPDSPLHF.

This sequence joins TRBV20-1 and TRBJ2-1, with D maybe TRBD2 (5 bases). Per the germline V gene, CDR1 is DFQATT and CDR2 is SNEGSKA (reference sequence). The ends were cut back, 1 base at V and 0 bases at J, with 19 bases in the middle. This CDR3 has 18 amino acids. CDR3 DNA sequence: TGCAGTGCTAGAGGTAACAGACGCGGGCCCCTCTCCTACAATGAGCAGTTCTTC. This translates into CSARGNRRGPLSYNEQFF.

There are a few counts of this clonotype. V is TRBV4-3 and J is TRBJ2-6; D tentatively reads TRBD1 or TRBD2 (5 bases each). Between the trimmed V and J ends, which lost 1 base and 1 base, there was a span of 11 bases. Germline V gene lookup returns CDR1 LGHNA and CDR2 YSLEER. This CDR3 comprises 17 residues. The CDR3 here is CASSQGSGASGANVLTF. The CDR3 nucleotides are TGCGCCAGCAGCCAAGGATCCGGGGCATCTGGGGCCAACGTCCTGACTTTC.

The chain joins TRBV10-3 to TRBJ2-7; TRBD2 might be the D (6 bases). Germline values: CDR1 ENHRY, CDR2 SYGVKD. The CDR3 is 14 residues long. Deletions cut 3 bases from V and 6 bases from J, with 15 bases between. CDR3 amino acids: CAISDVREPLEQYF. The CDR3 DNA follows: TGTGCCATCAGTGATGTCCGGGAGCCACTCGAGCAGTACTTC.

V gene TRBV18 combines with J gene TRBJ1-2, with unresolved D. The V end was cut by 1 base, the J end by 0 bases, with 9 bases between. The CDR3 has 15 amino acids. Germline V gene lookup returns CDR1 KGHSH and CDR2 LQKENI. In DNA form, the CDR3 reads TGTGCCAGCTCACCACAACCCCGACCTAACTATGGCTACACCTTC. This codes for CASSPQPRPNYGYTF.

This clonotype was seen repeatedly, ten times or more. This chain links TRBV30 with TRBJ1-1; 9 bases are shared with TRBD1. Germline V gene lookup returns CDR1 GTSNPN and CDR2 SVGIG (reference sequence). The CDR3 consists of 14 residues. Trimming removed 1 base from V and 5 bases from J; junction bases left unmatched: 5. CDR3 loop: CAWSATGGWTEAFF. CDR3 bases: TGTGCCTGGAGTGCGACAGGGGGGTGGACTGAAGCTTTCTTT. Based on the CDR3 plus reference TRBV30 and TRBJ1-1, the full variable domain is SQTIHQWPATLVQPVGSPLSLECTVEGTSNPNLYWYRQAAGRGLQLLFYSVGIGQISSEVPQNLSASRPQDRQFILSSKKLLLSDSGFYLCAWSATGGWTEAFFGQGTRLTVV.

This clonotype was counted many times. V usage is TRBV24-1 and J usage is TRBJ2-2; 7 bases match TRBD1. The V and J ends lost 3 bases and 0 bases, in that order; junction bases with no gene match: 6. Germline CDR1 and CDR2: KGHDR and SFDVKD. The CDR3 spans 17 residues. The CDR3 reads CATSDPTGTANTGELFF. The CDR3 DNA sequence: TGTGCCACCAGTGATCCCACCGGGACAGCGAACACCGGGGAGCTGTTTTTT.

This clonotype was seen repeatedly, ten times or more. The chain couples TRBV20-1 to TRBJ1-5; D is unresolved. Germline V gene sequence: CDR1 DFQATT, CDR2 SNEGSKA (reference sequence). The CDR3 has 13 amino acids. Trimming cost V 3 bases and J 4 bases, with 10 bases left between them. The CDR3 here is CSASGARNQPQHF. In nucleotides, the CDR3 is TGCAGTGCTAGTGGCGCCAGGAATCAGCCCCAGCATTTT.

There are many counts of this clonotype. The genes are TRBV6-6 and TRBJ1-2; 8 positions match TRBD1. From germline, CDR1 is MNHNY and CDR2 SVGAGI (reference sequence). Trimming at V came to 0 bases and at J to 2 bases, leaving 2 bases not matched to a gene. The CDR3 is 15 residues long. Here the CDR3 DNA reads TGTGCCAGCAGTTACTCGTCAGGGGGCAACTATGGCTACACCTTC. It codes for CASSYSSGGNYGYTF.

This clonotype has just a few counts. This chain uses TRBV7-6 with TRBJ2-3; D is undetermined. CDR1 is SGHVS and CDR2 is FNYEAQ in the germline V gene. Trimming left V 4 bases short and J 6 bases short, with 8 bases between. The CDR3 is 12 residues long. The CDR3 region is CASSSHLDTQYF. DNA of the CDR3: TGTGCCAGCAGCTCCCATTTGGATACGCAGTATTTT.

The chain uses TRBV4-3 and TRBJ2-6; either TRBD1 or TRBD2 may fit D (5 bases each). CDR3 size: 18 residues. Germline V gene sequence: CDR1 LGHNA, CDR2 YSLEER. V was shortened by 3 bases and J by 0 bases, with 15 bases between the two germline ends. CDR3 sequence: CASSHGGTLGSGANVLTF. The CDR3 DNA follows: TGCGCCAGCAGCCATGGGGGAACACTGGGCTCTGGGGCCAACGTCCTGACTTTC.

This clonotype was recorded at least ten times. The chain joins TRBV24-1 to TRBJ2-5; D may be TRBD1 (6 bases). Trimming stripped 3 bases from V and 3 bases from J, with 13 bases between. This CDR3 region has 15 residues. The germline gives CDR1 KGHDR, CDR2 SFDVKD. The CDR3 loop reads CATSDPATGKETQYF. In DNA form, the CDR3 reads TGTGCCACCAGTGATCCCGCAACAGGGAAAGAGACCCAGTACTTC.

Ten or more counts support this clonotype. V is TRBV28 and J is TRBJ1-5, with a weak D call TRBD1 (5 bases). Per germline, CDR1 MDHEN and CDR2 SYDVKM. CDR3 length: 14 amino acids. Trimming removed 1 base from V and 6 bases from J, with 10 bases in between. CDR3: CASSLSIGVQPQHF. CDR3 bases: TGTGCCAGCAGTTTATCGATAGGGGTTCAGCCCCAGCATTTT.

This clonotype showed up many times. V and J are TRBV30 and TRBJ1-4; 7 nucleotides agree with TRBD1. V was clipped by 6 bases and J by 10 bases; unmatched bases: 11. In germline, CDR1 is GTSNPN, CDR2 SVGIG (reference sequence). CDR3 size: 13 residues. CDR3 loop: CACKRQGVGKLFF. CDR3 in DNA: TGTGCCTGCAAACGGCAGGGGGTCGGAAAACTGTTTTTT.

At least ten counts were recorded for this clonotype. The chain is built from TRBV7-6 and TRBJ2-2, with D maybe TRBD1 (5 bases). The CDR3 consists of 15 residues. Trimming cost V 5 bases and J 7 bases, with 17 bases left between them. Per germline, CDR1 SGHVS and CDR2 FNYEAQ. The CDR3 DNA is TGTGCCAGCAGCCTCCCCCAGGGCTGGGGCGGGGAGCTGTTTTTT. Translation: CASSLPQGWGGELFF.